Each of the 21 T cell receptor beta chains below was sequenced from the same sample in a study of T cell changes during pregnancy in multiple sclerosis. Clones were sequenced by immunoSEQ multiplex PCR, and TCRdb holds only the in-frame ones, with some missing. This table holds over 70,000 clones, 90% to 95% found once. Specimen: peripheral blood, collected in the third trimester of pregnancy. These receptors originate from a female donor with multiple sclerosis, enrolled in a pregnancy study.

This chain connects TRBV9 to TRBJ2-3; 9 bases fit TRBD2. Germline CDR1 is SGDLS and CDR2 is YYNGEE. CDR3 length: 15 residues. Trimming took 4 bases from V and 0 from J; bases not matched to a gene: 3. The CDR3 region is CASSQAGGSTDTQYF. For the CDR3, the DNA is TGTGCCAGCAGCCAAGCGGGAGGAAGCACAGATACGCAGTATTTT.

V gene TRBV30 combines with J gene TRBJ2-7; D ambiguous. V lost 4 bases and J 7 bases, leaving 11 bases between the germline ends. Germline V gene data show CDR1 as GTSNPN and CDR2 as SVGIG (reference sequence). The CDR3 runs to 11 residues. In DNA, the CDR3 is TGTGCCTGGACCCGATCCGGGGAGCAGTACTTC. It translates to CAWTRSGEQYF.

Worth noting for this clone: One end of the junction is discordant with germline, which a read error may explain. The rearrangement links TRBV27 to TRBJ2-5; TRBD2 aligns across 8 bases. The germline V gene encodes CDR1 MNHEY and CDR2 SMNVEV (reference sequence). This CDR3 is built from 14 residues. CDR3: CASSSAGDQETQYF. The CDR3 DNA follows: TGTGCCAGCAGTTCAGCGGGAGACCAGGAGACCCAGTACTTC.

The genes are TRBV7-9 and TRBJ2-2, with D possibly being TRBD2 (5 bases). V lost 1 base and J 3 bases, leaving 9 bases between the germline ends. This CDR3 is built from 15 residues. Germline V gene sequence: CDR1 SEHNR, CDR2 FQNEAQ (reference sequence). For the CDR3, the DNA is TGTGCCAGCAGCTTAGGAAGGGAGCACACCGGGGAGCTGTTTTTT. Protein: CASSLGREHTGELFF.

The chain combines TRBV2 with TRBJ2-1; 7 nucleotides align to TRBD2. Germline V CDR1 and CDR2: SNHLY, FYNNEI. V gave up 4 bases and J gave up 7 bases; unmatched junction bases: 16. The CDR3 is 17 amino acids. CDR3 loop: CASSAVTGGLGVNEQFF. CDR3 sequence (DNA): TGTGCCAGCAGTGCTGTGACGGGAGGATTAGGGGTAAATGAGCAGTTCTTC.

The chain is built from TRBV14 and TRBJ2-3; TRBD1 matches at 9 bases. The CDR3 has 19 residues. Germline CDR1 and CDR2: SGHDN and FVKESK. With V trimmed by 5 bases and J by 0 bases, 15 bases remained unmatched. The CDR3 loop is CASSYKTGGARASTDTQYF. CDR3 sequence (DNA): TGTGCCAGCAGCTACAAAACAGGGGGCGCCCGGGCTAGCACAGATACGCAGTATTTT.

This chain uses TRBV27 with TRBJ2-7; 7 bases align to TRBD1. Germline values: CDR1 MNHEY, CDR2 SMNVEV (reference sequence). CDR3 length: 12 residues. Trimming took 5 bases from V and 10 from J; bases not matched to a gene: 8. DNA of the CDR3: TGTGCCAGCAGTGATATTAACAGGGGTCAGTACTTC. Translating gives CASSDINRGQYF.

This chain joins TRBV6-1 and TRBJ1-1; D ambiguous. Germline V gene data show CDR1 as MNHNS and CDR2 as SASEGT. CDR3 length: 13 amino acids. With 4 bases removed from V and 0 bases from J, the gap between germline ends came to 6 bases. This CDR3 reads CASSASVNTEAFF. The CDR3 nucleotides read TGTGCCAGCAGTGCTTCAGTGAACACTGAAGCTTTCTTT.

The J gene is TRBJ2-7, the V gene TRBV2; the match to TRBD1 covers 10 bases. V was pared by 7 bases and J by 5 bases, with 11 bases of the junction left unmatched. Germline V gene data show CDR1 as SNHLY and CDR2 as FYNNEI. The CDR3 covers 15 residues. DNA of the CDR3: TGTGCCAGCATTCACCCTCGGGACAGGGGTCACGAGCAGTACTTC. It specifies CASIHPRDRGHEQYF.

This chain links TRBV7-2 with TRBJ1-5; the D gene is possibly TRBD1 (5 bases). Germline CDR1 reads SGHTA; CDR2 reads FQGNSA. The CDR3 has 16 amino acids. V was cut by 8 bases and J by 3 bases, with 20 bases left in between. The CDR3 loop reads CASHDSSSPFNQPQHF. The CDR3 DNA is TGTGCCAGCCACGACAGTTCTTCACCATTCAATCAGCCCCAGCATTTT.

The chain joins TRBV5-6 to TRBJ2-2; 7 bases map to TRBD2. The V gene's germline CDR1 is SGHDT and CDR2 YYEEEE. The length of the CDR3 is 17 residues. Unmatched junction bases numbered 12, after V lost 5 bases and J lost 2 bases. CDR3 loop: CASRSAGLPLNTGELFF. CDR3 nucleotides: TGTGCCAGCAGGTCGGCGGGACTACCACTAAACACCGGGGAGCTGTTTTTT.

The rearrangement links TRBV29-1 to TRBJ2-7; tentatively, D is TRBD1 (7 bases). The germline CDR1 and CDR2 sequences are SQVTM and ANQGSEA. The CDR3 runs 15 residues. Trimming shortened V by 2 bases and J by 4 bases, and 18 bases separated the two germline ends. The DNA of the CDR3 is TGCAGCGTTGAATACGTAGCAGGGGGGATTTACGAGCAGTACTTC. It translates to CSVEYVAGGIYEQYF.

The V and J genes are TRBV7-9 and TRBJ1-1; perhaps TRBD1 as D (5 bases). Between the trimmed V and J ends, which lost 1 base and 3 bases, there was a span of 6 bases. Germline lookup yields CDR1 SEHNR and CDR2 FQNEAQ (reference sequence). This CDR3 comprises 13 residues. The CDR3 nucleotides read TGTGCCAGCAGCTTAGAAGGGGACACTGAAGCTTTCTTT. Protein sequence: CASSLEGDTEAFF.

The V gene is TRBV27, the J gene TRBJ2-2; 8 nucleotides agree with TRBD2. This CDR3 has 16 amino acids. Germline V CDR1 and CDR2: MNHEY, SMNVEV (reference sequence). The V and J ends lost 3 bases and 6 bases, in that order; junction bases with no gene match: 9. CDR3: CASSFPGGLGAGELFF. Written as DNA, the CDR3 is TGTGCCAGCAGTTTTCCGGGGGGGCTGGGGGCCGGGGAGCTGTTTTTT.

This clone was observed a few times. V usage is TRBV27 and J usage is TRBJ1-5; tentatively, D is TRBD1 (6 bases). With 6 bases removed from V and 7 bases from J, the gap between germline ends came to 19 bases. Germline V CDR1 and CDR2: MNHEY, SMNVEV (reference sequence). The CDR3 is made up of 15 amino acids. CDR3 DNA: TGTGCCAGCAGACGCTCCCGGGGGGCGGGACAGCCCCAGCATTTT. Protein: CASRRSRGAGQPQHF.

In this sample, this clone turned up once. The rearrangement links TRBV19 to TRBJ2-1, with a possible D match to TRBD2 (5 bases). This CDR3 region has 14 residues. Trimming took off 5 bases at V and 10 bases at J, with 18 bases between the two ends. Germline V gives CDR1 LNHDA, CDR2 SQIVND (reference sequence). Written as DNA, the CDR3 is TGTGCCAGTAGTCCACGACTATACAATGGGGAGCAGTTCTTC. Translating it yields CASSPRLYNGEQFF.

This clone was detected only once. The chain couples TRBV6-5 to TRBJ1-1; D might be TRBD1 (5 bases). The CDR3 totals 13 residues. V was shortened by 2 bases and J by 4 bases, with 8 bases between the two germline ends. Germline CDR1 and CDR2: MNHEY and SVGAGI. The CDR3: CASSYGRVTEAFF. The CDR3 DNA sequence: TGTGCCAGCAGTTACGGCAGGGTCACTGAAGCTTTCTTT.

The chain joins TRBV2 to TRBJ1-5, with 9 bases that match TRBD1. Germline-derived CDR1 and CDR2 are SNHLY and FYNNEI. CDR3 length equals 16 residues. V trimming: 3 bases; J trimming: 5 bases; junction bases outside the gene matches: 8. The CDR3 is CASSDSNRGLYQPQHF. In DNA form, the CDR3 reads TGTGCCAGCAGTGATTCAAACAGGGGGCTGTATCAGCCCCAGCATTTT.

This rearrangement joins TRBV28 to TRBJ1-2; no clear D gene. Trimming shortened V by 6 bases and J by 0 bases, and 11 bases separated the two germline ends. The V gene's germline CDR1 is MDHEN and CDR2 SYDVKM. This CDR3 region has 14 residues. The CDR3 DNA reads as TGTGCCAGCAGCCCCCCGGGAACTAACTATGGCTACACCTTC. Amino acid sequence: CASSPPGTNYGYTF.

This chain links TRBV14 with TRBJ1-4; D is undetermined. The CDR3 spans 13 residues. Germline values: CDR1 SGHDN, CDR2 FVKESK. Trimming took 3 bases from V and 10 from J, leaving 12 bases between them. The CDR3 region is CASSHLLFGKLFF. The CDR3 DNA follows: TGTGCCAGCAGCCACCTTCTATTCGGAAAACTGTTTTTT. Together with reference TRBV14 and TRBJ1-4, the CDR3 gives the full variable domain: EAGVTQFPSHSVIEKGQTVTLRCDPISGHDNLYWYRRVMGKEIKFLLHFVKESKQDESGMPNNRFLAERTGGTYSTLKVQPAELEDSGVYFCASSHLLFGKLFFGSGTQLSVL.

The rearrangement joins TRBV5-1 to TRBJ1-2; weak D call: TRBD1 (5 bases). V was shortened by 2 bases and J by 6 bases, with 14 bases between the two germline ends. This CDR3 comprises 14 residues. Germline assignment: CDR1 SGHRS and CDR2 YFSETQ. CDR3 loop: CASSLQDSYNGYTF. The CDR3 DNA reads TGCGCCAGCAGCTTACAAGACAGTTACAATGGCTACACCTTC.